Listed below are T cell receptor beta chains from one sample, sequenced in a study of vaccination and CD4 T cells after COVID-19. Their target antigens are unknown. MiXCR, run by TCRdb on the PCR reads, gives a single entry per CDR3 protein. Among fewer than 15,000 distinct CDR3 sequences, roughly half were seen once, and the ten largest hold 10% to 13%. Sequenced material: CD4+ T cells from blood, cultured in vitro. All receptors come from a human donor who had recovered from COVID-19. CDR3s include the opening cysteine and the closing phenylalanine or tryptophan. The D gene is left open where the match is weak. Size tells how often a clone was seen (once, few, many) or the class of an expanded clone, and some rows leave it out.

>TRBV20-1|TRBD2|few|TRBJ2-5
TGCAGTGCTAGTGGGTTTGGAGCGGGAGGGGGCGGGACCCAGTACTTC
CSASGFGAGGGGTQYF
>TRBV30|TRBD1|few|TRBJ1-6
TGTGCCTGGAGTGTACTTGGGCAGGGGGTTGCACCCCTCCACTTT
CAWSVLGQGVAPLHF
>TRBV6-1|.|medium-sized|TRBJ1-2
TGTGCCAGCAGTGAAATCGGCGGGGGCTATGGCTACACCTTC
CASSEIGGGYGYTF
>TRBV7-2|.|.|TRBJ2-2
TGTGCCAGCAGCTCCACAAGGGGTAGCCTTGGCGGGGAGCTGTTTTTT
CASSSTRGSLGGELFF
>TRBV10-3|.|.|TRBJ2-2
TGTGCCATCAGTGAGTCACACAATTTAAACACCGGGGAGCTGTTTTTT
CAISESHNLNTGELFF
>TRBV2|TRBD1|.|TRBJ1-5
TGTGCCAGCAGGACAGACAGGGGGCTCGGTCAGCCCCAGCATTTT
CASRTDRGLGQPQHF
>TRBV30|.|.|TRBJ1-2
TGTGCCTGGAGTGCGGTCAGGGCGGGTGGCTACACCTTC
CAWSAVRAGGYTF
>TRBV2|.|few|TRBJ1-5
TGTGCCAGCGCTGCACAGGGCGGCAATCAGCCCCAGCATTTT
CASAAQGGNQPQHF
>TRBV27|.|.|TRBJ1-5
TGTGCCAGCAGTTCCACAATAGTTCAGCCCCAGCATTTT
CASSSTIVQPQHF
>TRBV10-2|.|.|TRBJ2-1
TGCGCCAGCAGTGAGAGTTCGAGACCCAACAATGAGCAGTTCTTC
CASSESSRPNNEQFF
>TRBV20-1|TRBD2|few|TRBJ2-1
TGCAGTGCTGAGATGGGGACTAGCGGGAACAATGAGCAGTTCTTC
CSAEMGTSGNNEQFF
>TRBV20-1|.|.|TRBJ2-3
TGCAGTGCAGCGTATTTTGGCCGCGACACAGATACGCAGTATTTT
CSAAYFGRDTDTQYF
>TRBV20-1|.|.|TRBJ2-5
TGCAGTGCTAGGGGGGACTTCCCTGGTCTGTCGGAGACCCAGTACTTC
CSARGDFPGLSETQYF
>TRBV29-1|TRBD1|.|TRBJ2-7
TGCAGCGCAGGGGGCGCGTCCTACGAGCAGTACTTC
CSAGGASYEQYF
>TRBV27|.|few|TRBJ1-6
TGTGCCAGCATGGCAGGGTACTCCTATAATTCACCCCTCCACTTT
CASMAGYSYNSPLHF
>TRBV6-1|.|few|TRBJ1-1
TGTGCCAGCATGGTGGCAGGAGGAAGGGAGGCTTTCTTT
CASMVAGGREAFF
>TRBV18|TRBD1|.|TRBJ2-3
TGTGCCAGCTCACCTAACGGACAGGGCACCGCAGATACGCAGTATTTT
CASSPNGQGTADTQYF
>TRBV2|.|.|TRBJ2-2
TGTGCCAGCGCGAGGACAGCGAACACCGGGGAGCTGTTTTTT
CASARTANTGELFF
>TRBV7-2|.|.|TRBJ2-2
TGTGCCAGCAGCAGTACTAGTTTCTCCAGGGAGCTGTTTTTT
CASSSTSFSRELFF
>TRBV27|TRBD2|few|TRBJ2-2
TGTGCCAGCAGGCTTATAGCGGGAGTATCCACCGGGGAGCTGTTTTTT
CASRLIAGVSTGELFF
>TRBV20-1|TRBD1|.|TRBJ1-6
TGCAGTGCTAGGGACAGGGTTCGTTGGTCCTATAATTCACCCCTCCACTTT
CSARDRVRWSYNSPLHF
>TRBV2|.|few|TRBJ2-3
TGTGCCAGCAGACTTGGCCAGGGTACAGATACGCAGTATTTT
CASRLGQGTDTQYF
>TRBV15|TRBD1|.|TRBJ1-5
TGTGCCACCAGCAGGACAGGGGGGGGTCAGCCCCAGCATTTT
CATSRTGGGQPQHF
>TRBV20-1|TRBD1|.|TRBJ1-1
TGCAGTGCTAGAGAAAATACAGGGGTAACTGAAGCTTTCTTT
CSARENTGVTEAFF
>TRBV20-1|TRBD1|few|TRBJ2-5
TGCAGTGCTAGACTAGACAGGGGGCTAGAAGAGACCCAGTACTTC
CSARLDRGLEETQYF